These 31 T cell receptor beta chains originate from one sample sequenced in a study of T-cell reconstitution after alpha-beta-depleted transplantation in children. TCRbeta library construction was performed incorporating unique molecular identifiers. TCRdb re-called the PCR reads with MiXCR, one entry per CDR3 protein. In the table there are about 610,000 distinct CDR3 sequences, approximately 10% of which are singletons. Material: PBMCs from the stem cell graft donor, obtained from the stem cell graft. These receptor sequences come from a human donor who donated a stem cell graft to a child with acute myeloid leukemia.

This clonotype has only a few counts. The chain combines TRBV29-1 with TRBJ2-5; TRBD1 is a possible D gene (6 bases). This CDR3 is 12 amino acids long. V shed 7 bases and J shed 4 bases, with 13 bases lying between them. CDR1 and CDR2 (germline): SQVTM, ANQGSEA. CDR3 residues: CSGGHWGETQYF. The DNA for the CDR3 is TGCAGCGGGGGACACTGGGGAGAGACCCAGTACTTC.

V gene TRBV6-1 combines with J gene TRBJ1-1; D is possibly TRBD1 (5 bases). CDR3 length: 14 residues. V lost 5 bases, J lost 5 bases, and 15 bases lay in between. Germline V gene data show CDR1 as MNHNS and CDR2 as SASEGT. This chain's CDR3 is CASSTRDAYTEAFF. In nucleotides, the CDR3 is TGTGCCAGCAGTACAAGGGACGCTTATACTGAAGCTTTCTTT.

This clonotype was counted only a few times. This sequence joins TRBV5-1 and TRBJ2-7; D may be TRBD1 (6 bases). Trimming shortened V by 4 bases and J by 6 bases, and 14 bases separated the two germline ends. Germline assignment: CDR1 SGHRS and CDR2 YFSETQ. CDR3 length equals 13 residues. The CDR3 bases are TGCGCCAGCAGCCCCGGCGCAGGGGTCGAGCAGTACTTC. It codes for CASSPGAGVEQYF.

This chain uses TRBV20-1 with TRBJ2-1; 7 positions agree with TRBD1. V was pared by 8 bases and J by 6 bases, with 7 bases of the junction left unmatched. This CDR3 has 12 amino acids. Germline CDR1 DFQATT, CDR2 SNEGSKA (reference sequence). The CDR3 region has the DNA TGCAGTCCAGGGGGAGTAGGCAATGAGCAGTTCTTC. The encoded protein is CSPGGVGNEQFF.

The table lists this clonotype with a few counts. The DNA of the CDR3 is TGCAGCGTAGCGGGGGGACTAGCGGGAGAAGGCTTGTCCTACGAGCAGTACTTC. It yields the protein CSVAGGLAGEGLSYEQYF. This chain links TRBV29-1 with TRBJ2-7; 14 nucleotides align to TRBD2. This CDR3 has 18 residues. V lost 6 bases to trimming and J lost 1 base; unmatched junction nucleotides: 14. Germline V gene data show CDR1 as SQVTM and CDR2 as ANQGSEA.

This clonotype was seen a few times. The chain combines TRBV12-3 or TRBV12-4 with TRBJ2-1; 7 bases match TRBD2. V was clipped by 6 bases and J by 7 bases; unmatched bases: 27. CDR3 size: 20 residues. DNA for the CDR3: TGTGCCAGCAGAGCGGAGGTGGATAGCGGGCCCTACACCCACGTTAATGAGCAGTTCTTC. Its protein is CASRAEVDSGPYTHVNEQFF.

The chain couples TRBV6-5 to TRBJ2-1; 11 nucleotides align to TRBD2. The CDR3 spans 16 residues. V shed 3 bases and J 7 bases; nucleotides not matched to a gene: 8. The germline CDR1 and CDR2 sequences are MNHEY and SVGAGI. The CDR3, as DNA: TGTGCCAGCAGTTATCGACTAGCGGGAACGAGGAATGAGCAGTTCTTC. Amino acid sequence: CASSYRLAGTRNEQFF.

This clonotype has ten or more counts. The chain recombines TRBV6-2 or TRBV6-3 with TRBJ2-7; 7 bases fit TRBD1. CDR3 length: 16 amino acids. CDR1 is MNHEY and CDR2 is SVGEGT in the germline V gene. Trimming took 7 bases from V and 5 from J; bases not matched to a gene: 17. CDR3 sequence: CASILRPTGITDEQYF. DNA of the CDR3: TGTGCCAGCATTTTGCGACCGACAGGGATTACGGACGAGCAGTACTTC.

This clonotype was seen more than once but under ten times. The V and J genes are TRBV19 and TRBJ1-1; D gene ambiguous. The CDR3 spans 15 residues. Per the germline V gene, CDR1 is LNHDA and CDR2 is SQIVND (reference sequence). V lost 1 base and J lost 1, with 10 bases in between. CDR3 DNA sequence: TGTGCCAGTAGTATAGCCGCCGGGCAGAACACTGAAGCTTTCTTT. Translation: CASSIAAGQNTEAFF.

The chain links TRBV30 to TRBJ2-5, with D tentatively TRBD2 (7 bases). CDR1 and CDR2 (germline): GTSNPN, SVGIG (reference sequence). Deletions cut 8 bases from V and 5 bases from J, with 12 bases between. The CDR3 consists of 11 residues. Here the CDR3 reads CARGGMETQYF. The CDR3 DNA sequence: TGTGCCAGGGGGGGGATGGAGACCCAGTACTTC.

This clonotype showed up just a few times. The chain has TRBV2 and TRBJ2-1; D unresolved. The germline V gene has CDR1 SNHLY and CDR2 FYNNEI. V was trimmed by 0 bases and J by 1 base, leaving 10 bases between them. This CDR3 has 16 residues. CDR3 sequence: CASSEAYASSYNEQFF. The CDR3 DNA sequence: TGTGCCAGCAGTGAAGCGTACGCCAGTTCCTACAATGAGCAGTTCTTC. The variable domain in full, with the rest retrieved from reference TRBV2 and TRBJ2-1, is EPEVTQTPSHQVTQMGQEVILRCVPISNHLYFYWYRQILGQKVEFLVSFYNNEISEKSEIFDDQFSVERPDGSNFTLKIRSTKLEDSAMYFCASSEAYASSYNEQFFGPGTRLTVL.

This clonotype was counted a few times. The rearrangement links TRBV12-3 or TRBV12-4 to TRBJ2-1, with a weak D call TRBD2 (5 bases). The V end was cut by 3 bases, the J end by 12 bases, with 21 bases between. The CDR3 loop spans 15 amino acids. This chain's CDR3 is CASSLPAGRTMGQFF. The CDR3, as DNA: TGTGCCAGCAGTTTGCCTGCGGGCCGAACCATGGGGCAGTTCTTC.

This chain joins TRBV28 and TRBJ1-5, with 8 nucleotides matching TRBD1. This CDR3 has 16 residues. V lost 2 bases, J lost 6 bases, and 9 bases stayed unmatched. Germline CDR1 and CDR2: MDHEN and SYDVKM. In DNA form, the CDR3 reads TGTGCCAGCAGTTTACTCCGGACAGGGAAAGGTCAGCCCCAGCATTTT. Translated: CASSLLRTGKGQPQHF.

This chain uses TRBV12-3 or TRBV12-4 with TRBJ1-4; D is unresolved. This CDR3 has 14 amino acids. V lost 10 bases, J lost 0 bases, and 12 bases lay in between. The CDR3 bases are TGTGCCATCTCGCCGGGAACAACTAATGAAAAACTGTTTTTT. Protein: CAISPGTTNEKLFF.

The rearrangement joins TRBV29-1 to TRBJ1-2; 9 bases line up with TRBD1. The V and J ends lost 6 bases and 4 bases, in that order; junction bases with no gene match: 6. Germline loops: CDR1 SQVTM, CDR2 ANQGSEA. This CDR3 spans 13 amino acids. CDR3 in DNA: TGCAGCGTAACAGGGGGCGATAGCTATGGCTACACCTTC. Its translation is CSVTGGDSYGYTF.

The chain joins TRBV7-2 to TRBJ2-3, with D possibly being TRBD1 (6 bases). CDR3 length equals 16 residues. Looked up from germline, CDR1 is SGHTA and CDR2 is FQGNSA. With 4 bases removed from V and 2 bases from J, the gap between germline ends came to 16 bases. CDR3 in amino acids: CASSWTVRPHTDTQYF. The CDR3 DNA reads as TGTGCCAGCAGCTGGACAGTCCGTCCTCACACAGATACGCAGTATTTT.

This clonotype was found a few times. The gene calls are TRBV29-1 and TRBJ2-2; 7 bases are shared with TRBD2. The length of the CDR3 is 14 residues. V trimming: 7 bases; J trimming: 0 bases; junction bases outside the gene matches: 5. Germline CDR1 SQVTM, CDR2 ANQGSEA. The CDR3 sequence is CSAGSGSNTGELFF. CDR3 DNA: TGCAGCGCAGGTAGCGGGTCGAACACCGGGGAGCTGTTTTTT.

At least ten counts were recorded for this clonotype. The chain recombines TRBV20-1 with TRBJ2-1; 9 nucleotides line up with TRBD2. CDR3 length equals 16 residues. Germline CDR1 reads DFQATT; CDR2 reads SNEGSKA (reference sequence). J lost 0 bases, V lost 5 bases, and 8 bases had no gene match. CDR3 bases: TGCAGTGCTTCAGCGGGAGGCCTCAGCTCCTACAATGAGCAGTTCTTC. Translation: CSASAGGLSSYNEQFF.

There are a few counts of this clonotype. CDR3 bases: TGTGCCAGCAGTTTAAGGTCTCTACGAATCTACGAGCAGTACTTC. The encoded protein is CASSLRSLRIYEQYF. The chain links TRBV28 to TRBJ2-7; no definite D call. Germline V gives CDR1 MDHEN, CDR2 SYDVKM. The CDR3 extends over 15 amino acids. V lost 2 bases to trimming and J lost 3 bases, with 14 bases between them.

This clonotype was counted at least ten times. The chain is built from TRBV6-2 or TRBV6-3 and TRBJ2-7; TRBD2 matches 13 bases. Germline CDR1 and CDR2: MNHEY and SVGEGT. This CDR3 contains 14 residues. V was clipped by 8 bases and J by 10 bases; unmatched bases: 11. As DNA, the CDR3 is TGTGCCAGCGACTTCGGACTAGCGGGAGAGGAACAGTACTTC. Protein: CASDFGLAGEEQYF.

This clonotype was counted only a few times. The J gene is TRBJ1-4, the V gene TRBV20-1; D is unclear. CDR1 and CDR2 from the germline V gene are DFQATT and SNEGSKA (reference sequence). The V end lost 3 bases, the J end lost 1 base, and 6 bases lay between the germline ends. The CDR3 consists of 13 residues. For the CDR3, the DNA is TGCAGTGCTAGTTTTGGAACTAATGAAAAACTGTTTTTT. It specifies CSASFGTNEKLFF.

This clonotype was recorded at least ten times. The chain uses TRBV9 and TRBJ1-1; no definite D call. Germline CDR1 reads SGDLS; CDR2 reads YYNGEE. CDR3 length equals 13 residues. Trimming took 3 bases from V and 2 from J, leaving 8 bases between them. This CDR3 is CASSDTPNTEAFF. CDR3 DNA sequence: TGTGCCAGCAGCGACACCCCCAACACTGAAGCTTTCTTT. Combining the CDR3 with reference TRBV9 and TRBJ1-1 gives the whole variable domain DSGVTQTPKHLITATGQRVTLRCSPRSGDLSVYWYQQSLDQGLQFLIQYYNGEERAKGNILERFSAQQFPDLHSELNLSSLELGDSALYFCASSDTPNTEAFFGQGTRLTVV.

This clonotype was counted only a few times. The CDR3 coding sequence is TGTGCCAGCAGCTTCGGCAACCTGGAGCAGTACTTC. Protein sequence: CASSFGNLEQYF. V gene TRBV7-2 combines with J gene TRBJ2-7; D is ambiguous. Trimming shortened V by 3 bases and J by 7 bases, and 10 bases separated the two germline ends. The length of the CDR3 is 12 residues. Germline V gives CDR1 SGHTA, CDR2 FQGNSA.

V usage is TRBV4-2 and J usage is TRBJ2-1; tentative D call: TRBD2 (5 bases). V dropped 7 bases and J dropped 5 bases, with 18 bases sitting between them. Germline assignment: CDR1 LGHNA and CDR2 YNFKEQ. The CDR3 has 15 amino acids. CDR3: CASTRGSGDNNEQFF. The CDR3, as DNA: TGTGCCAGCACCCGGGGAAGCGGAGATAACAATGAGCAGTTCTTC.

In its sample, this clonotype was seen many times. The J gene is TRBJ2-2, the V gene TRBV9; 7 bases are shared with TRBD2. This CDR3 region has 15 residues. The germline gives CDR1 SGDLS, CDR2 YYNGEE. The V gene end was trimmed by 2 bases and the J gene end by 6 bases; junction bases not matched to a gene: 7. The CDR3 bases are TGTGCCAGCAGCGTGGGAGGGGCCATACCCGGGGAGCTGTTTTTT. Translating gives CASSVGGAIPGELFF.

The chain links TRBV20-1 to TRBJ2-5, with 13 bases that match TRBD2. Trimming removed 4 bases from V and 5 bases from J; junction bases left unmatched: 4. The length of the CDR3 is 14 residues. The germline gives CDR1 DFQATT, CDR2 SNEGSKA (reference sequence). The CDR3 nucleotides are TGCAGTGCTAACGTACTAGCGGGAGGGGAGACCCAGTACTTC. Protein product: CSANVLAGGETQYF.

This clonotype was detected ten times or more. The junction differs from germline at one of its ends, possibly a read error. CDR3 loop: CSDRAAGYPYEQYF. The CDR3, as DNA: TGCAGTGATAGAGCTGCAGGGTACCCCTACGAGCAGTACTTC. The J gene is TRBJ2-7, the V gene TRBV20-1; a possible D gene is TRBD1 (5 bases). The CDR3 loop spans 14 amino acids. Germline CDR1 is DFQATT and CDR2 is SNEGSKA (reference sequence).

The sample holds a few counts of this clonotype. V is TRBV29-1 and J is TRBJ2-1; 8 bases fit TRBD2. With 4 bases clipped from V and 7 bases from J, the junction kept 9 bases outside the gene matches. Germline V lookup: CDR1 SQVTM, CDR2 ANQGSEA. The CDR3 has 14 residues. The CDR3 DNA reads TGCAGCGTTGTATCGGGAGGGCCGGGGAATGAGCAGTTCTTC. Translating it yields CSVVSGGPGNEQFF.

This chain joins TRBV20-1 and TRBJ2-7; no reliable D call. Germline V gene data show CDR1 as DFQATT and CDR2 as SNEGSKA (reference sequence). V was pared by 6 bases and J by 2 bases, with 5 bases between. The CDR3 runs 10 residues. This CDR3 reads CSAHTYEQYF. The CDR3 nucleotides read TGCAGTGCGCATACCTACGAGCAGTACTTC.

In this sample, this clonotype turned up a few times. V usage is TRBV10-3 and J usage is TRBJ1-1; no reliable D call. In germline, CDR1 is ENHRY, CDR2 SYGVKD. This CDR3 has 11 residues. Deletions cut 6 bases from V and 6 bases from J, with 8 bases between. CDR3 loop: CAISTRAEAFF. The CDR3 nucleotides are TGTGCCATCAGCACCCGGGCTGAAGCTTTCTTT.

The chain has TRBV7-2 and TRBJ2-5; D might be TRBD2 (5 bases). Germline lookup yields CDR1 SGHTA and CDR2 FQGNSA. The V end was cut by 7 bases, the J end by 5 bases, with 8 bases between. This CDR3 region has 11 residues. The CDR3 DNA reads TGTGCCAGCACTAGGGAGGAGACCCAGTACTTC. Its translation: CASTREETQYF.